These 5 T cell receptor beta chains were all obtained from the same sample, sequenced in a study of T cells in Graves' hyperthyroidism and ophthalmopathy. Amplification yielded TCR beta CDR3 regions, with RNA transcripts as the source. Using the HTBI primer set, a first-round RT-PCR was run on the TCR CDR3. TCRdb reanalysed the multiplex PCR reads using MiXCR and keeps one entry per CDR3 protein. The sample has about 640,000 distinct CDR3 sequences, around 21% seen once; the top ten hold 34%. Sequenced material: blood. The origin of the receptors is a man aged 25 to 45 with Graves' ophthalmopathy.

This clonotype was counted at least ten times. The chain's CDR3 is CASSGRGSYEQYF. The CDR3 nucleotides are TGTGCCAGCAGCGGCAGGGGTTCCTACGAGCAGTACTTC. The chain uses TRBV7-9 and TRBJ2-7; tentative D call: TRBD1 (6 bases). This CDR3 is built from 13 residues. CDR1 SEHNR and CDR2 FQNEAQ come from the germline V gene (reference sequence). The ends were cut back, 5 bases at V and 1 base at J, with 9 bases in the middle.

Regarding this clonotype: A read error is possible here, since a much larger clone lies one base away. The CDR3 loop reads CASSDDRDMNTEAFF. The CDR3 nucleotides read TGTGCCAGCAGTGACGACAGGGACATGAACACTGAAGCTTTCTTT. The chain links TRBV28 to TRBJ1-1, with 7 bases matching TRBD1. V was clipped by 5 bases and J by 0 bases; unmatched bases: 6. This CDR3 spans 15 amino acids. The germline V gene has CDR1 MDHEN and CDR2 SYDVKM.

This clonotype was seen a handful of times. V is TRBV10-2 and J is TRBJ2-2; D might be TRBD1 or TRBD2, each matching 7 bases. Germline V gives CDR1 WSHSY, CDR2 SAAADI. Trimming shortened V by 2 bases and J by 7 bases, and 14 bases separated the two germline ends. The CDR3 has 15 amino acids. CDR3 bases: TGCGCCAGCAGTGAGATCAGGGGGGGGAACGGGGAGCTGTTTTTT. Its protein is CASSEIRGGNGELFF.

The sample holds a few counts of this clonotype. This sequence joins TRBV20-1 and TRBJ2-1; TRBD1 matches at 8 bases. The CDR3 contains 15 residues. Unmatched junction bases numbered 8, after V lost 0 bases and J lost 7 bases. Germline V gene lookup returns CDR1 DFQATT and CDR2 SNEGSKA (reference sequence). CDR3 nucleotide sequence: TGCAGTGCTAGAGATCCTGGACAGGGAAATAATGAGCAGTTCTTC. Its translation is CSARDPGQGNNEQFF.

This chain connects TRBV4-1 to TRBJ2-2; the D is unclear. Per the germline V gene, CDR1 is MGHRA and CDR2 is YSYEKL. Trimming took off 1 base at V and 4 bases at J, with 7 bases between the two ends. This CDR3 comprises 14 residues. Here the CDR3 reads CASSQVRFTGELFF. CDR3 sequence (DNA): TGCGCCAGCAGCCAAGTCCGTTTCACCGGGGAGCTGTTTTTT.